The 14 T cell receptor beta chains listed next were all sequenced from one sample in a study of siplizumab effects on memory and regulatory T cells. The data were produced by immunoSEQ multiplex PCR, yet TCRdb's version contains in-frame clones alone and is incomplete. The data hold tens of thousands of clones, with over 85% observed a single time. Sequencing input: CD8+ T cells sorted from blood. The source is a human donor in good health.

V is TRBV28 and J is TRBJ2-7; the D is unclear. Germline values: CDR1 MDHEN, CDR2 SYDVKM. V was trimmed by 6 bases and J by 5 bases, leaving 14 bases between them. This CDR3 spans 13 amino acids. The CDR3 loop reads CASSLAGGHEQYF. CDR3 bases: TGTGCCAGCAGCCTCGCAGGTGGACACGAGCAGTACTTC.

J is TRBJ1-1 and V is TRBV5-4, with a tentative D call TRBD1 (6 bases). V was trimmed by 4 bases and J by 7 bases, leaving 20 bases between them. The germline V gene encodes CDR1 SGHNT and CDR2 YYREEE (reference sequence). The CDR3 has 15 amino acids. The CDR3 nucleotides read TGTGCCAGCAGCGGGGGGTGGACAGCACGAGATGAAGCTTTCTTT. This gives the protein CASSGGWTARDEAFF.

This CDR3 is CASSPHLTSGDTQYF. The CDR3, as DNA: TGCGCCAGCAGCCCCCACCTGACTAGCGGGGATACGCAGTATTTT. The chain carries TRBV4-1 and TRBJ2-3; TRBD2 matches 10 bases. The V segment lost 4 bases and the J segment 6 bases; nucleotides outside the gene matches: 7. From germline, CDR1 is MGHRA and CDR2 YSYEKL. CDR3 length equals 15 residues.

V gene TRBV7-6 combines with J gene TRBJ2-3; 8 positions agree with TRBD1. CDR1 is SGHVS and CDR2 is FNYEAQ in the germline V gene. J was trimmed by 0 bases and V by 5 bases; bases with no gene match: 7. The CDR3 length is 16 residues. This chain's CDR3 is CASSGGQAPSTDTQYF. CDR3 sequence (DNA): TGTGCCAGCAGCGGGGGACAGGCCCCTAGCACAGATACGCAGTATTTT.

The chain recombines TRBV7-9 with TRBJ2-3; a possible D gene is TRBD2 (5 bases). The CDR3 extends over 15 amino acids. Germline V gene sequence: CDR1 SEHNR, CDR2 FQNEAQ (reference sequence). V shed 5 bases and J shed 5 bases, with 17 bases lying between them. Here the CDR3 reads CASSVVEGVEDTQYF. In DNA, the CDR3 is TGTGCCAGCAGCGTCGTTGAGGGAGTGGAAGATACGCAGTATTTT.

The chain combines TRBV5-1 with TRBJ2-7; D unresolved. Germline V lookup: CDR1 SGHRS, CDR2 YFSETQ. The V gene lost 0 bases and the J gene lost 2 bases, with 18 bases spanning the gap. CDR3 length equals 17 residues. The CDR3 is CASSLVGQAQSPYEQYF. CDR3 in DNA: TGCGCCAGCAGCTTGGTAGGCCAAGCTCAAAGTCCCTACGAGCAGTACTTC.

The CDR3 nucleotides are TGCAGTGGCCAGAGCGGGAACACTGAAGCTTTCTTT. Translating gives CSGQSGNTEAFF. The chain couples TRBV29-1 to TRBJ1-1; D is ambiguous. CDR1 SQVTM and CDR2 ANQGSEA come from the germline V gene. This CDR3 is built from 12 residues.

The chain uses TRBV28 and TRBJ2-6; the D is unclear. V was clipped by 5 bases and J by 0 bases, with 8 bases between them. Germline V gene sequence: CDR1 MDHEN, CDR2 SYDVKM. This CDR3 contains 15 residues. The CDR3 coding sequence is TGTGCCAGCAGTCTCACGGACTCTGGGGCCAACGTCCTGACTTTC. This codes for CASSLTDSGANVLTF.

The chain recombines TRBV2 with TRBJ2-6, with D perhaps TRBD1 or TRBD2 (5 bases each). This CDR3 is built from 15 residues. CDR1 is SNHLY and CDR2 is FYNNEI in the germline V gene. V lost 6 bases, J lost 2 bases, and 11 bases lay in between. CDR3 bases: TGTGCCAGCAGGGACTTGGGGGCTGGGGCCAACGTCCTGACTTTC. Its translation: CASRDLGAGANVLTF.

A note on this clone: Mismatch with germline at one junction end may stem from a read error. The chain recombines TRBV7-7 with TRBJ2-1; tentatively, D is TRBD1 (5 bases). Germline lookup yields CDR1 SSHAT and CDR2 FNYEAQ (reference sequence). CDR3 length: 16 amino acids. The CDR3 region is CASSLGWTQSYNEQFF. The CDR3 nucleotides are TGTGCTAGCAGCTTAGGTTGGACACAAAGCTACAATGAGCAGTTCTTC.

This clone came up once. The V and J genes are TRBV27 and TRBJ2-5, with 8 bases that match TRBD1. There are 13 residues in the CDR3. V lost 7 bases, J lost 1 base, and 2 bases stayed unmatched. Per the germline V gene, CDR1 is MNHEY and CDR2 is SMNVEV (reference sequence). The CDR3 DNA sequence: TGTGCCAGCACAGACAGGGGCCAAGAGACCCAGTACTTC. Translation: CASTDRGQETQYF.

The V gene is TRBV19, the J gene TRBJ2-1; the match to TRBD2 covers 8 bases. The CDR3 runs 16 residues. Germline values: CDR1 LNHDA, CDR2 SQIVND (reference sequence). After removal of 2 bases from V and 3 bases from J, the junction contained 6 bases not matched to a gene. The CDR3 loop is CASSITSGGRYNEQFF. The DNA for the CDR3 is TGTGCCAGTAGTATAACCAGCGGGGGACGCTACAATGAGCAGTTCTTC. The whole variable domain, filled in from reference TRBV19 and TRBJ2-1, reads DGGITQSPKYLFRKEGQNVTLSCEQNLNHDAMYWYRQDPGQGLRLIYYSQIVNDFQKGDIAEGYSVSREKKESFPLTVTSAQKNPTAFYLCASSITSGGRYNEQFFGPGTRLTVL.

The genes are TRBV4-1 and TRBJ2-7; no reliable D call. V was trimmed by 0 bases and J by 3 bases, leaving 12 bases between them. The CDR3 consists of 15 residues. Per the germline V gene, CDR1 is MGHRA and CDR2 is YSYEKL. The CDR3 region is CASSQDSQASYEQYF. The CDR3 coding sequence is TGCGCCAGCAGCCAAGATTCCCAGGCTAGCTACGAGCAGTACTTC.

The chain is built from TRBV30 and TRBJ2-5, with 8 bases matching TRBD2. The CDR3 has 13 amino acids. The J segment lost 4 bases and the V segment lost 3 bases, leaving 4 bases of the junction unmatched. CDR1 is GTSNPN, CDR2 SVGIG, per germline (reference sequence). CDR3 nucleotide sequence: TGTGCCTGGAGCGGGAGGGCCGGAGAGACCCAGTACTTC. Protein product: CAWSGRAGETQYF. The complete variable domain, with remaining parts taken from reference TRBV30 and TRBJ2-5, reads SQTIHQWPATLVQPVGSPLSLECTVEGTSNPNLYWYRQAAGRGLQLLFYSVGIGQISSEVPQNLSASRPQDRQFILSSKKLLLSDSGFYLCAWSGRAGETQYFGPGTRLLVL.